A selection of T cell receptor beta chains follows, all from one sample in a study of identical twins. Each CDR3 protein is one row after TCRdb ran MiXCR on the 5' RACE reads. In the table there are over 600,000 distinct CDR3 sequences, about 20% of which are singletons. The same sample was also studied in work on T cells expressing NK-cell markers.

The specimen was PBMCs. The receptors shown here come from a woman between 18 and 30 years old in good health. Both conserved end residues are part of each CDR3. D genes are given only for firm matches. Rows give clone size only sometimes, using once, few, many, or a class for an expanded clone.

J gene,D gene,clone size,V gene,CDR3 DNA,CDR3 protein
TRBJ1-1,NA,many,TRBV29-1,TGCAGCGCCGGGGGATCAGGTTGGAACACTGAAGCTTTCTTT,CSAGGSGWNTEAFF
TRBJ2-2,NA,once,TRBV7-9,TGTGCCAGCAGCTCCTATATTGCGATGTCCGGGGAGCTGTTTTTT,CASSSYIAMSGELFF
TRBJ2-7,TRBD1,NA,TRBV6-5,TGTGCCAGCAGCTTAAACAGGGGCAGCTCCTACGAGCAGTACTTC,CASSLNRGSSYEQYF
TRBJ2-7,NA,many,TRBV12-3/TRBV12-4,TGTGCCAGCAGTACGTGGGGTCGGAGGGGAGCCGAGCAGTACTTC,CASSTWGRRGAEQYF
TRBJ1-2,NA,NA,TRBV29-1,TGCAGCGTTGAATACCGGGACACCTATGGCTACACCTTC,CSVEYRDTYGYTF
TRBJ2-7,NA,NA,TRBV11-3,TGTGCCAGCAGCTTAATTCAGCTGACGACCGCGGAGCAGTACTTC,CASSLIQLTTAEQYF
TRBJ1-1,TRBD1,few,TRBV5-1,TGCGCCAGCAGCTCGACAGGGAAGAACACTGAAGCTTTCTTT,CASSSTGKNTEAFF
TRBJ1-3,NA,NA,TRBV5-1,TGCGCCAGCAGCCCCCCGGCGGGAAACACCATATATTTT,CASSPPAGNTIYF
TRBJ2-7,NA,NA,TRBV6-1,TGTGCCAGCAGCCTGACAGGAAGTATTCCCTCCTACGAGCAGTACTTC,CASSLTGSIPSYEQYF
TRBJ2-7,NA,NA,TRBV5-5,TGTGCCAGCAGCTTTACAGGTACCGGCTACGAGCAGTACTTC,CASSFTGTGYEQYF
TRBJ2-2,NA,few,TRBV12-3/TRBV12-4,TGTGCCAGCAGTCGGGGTCTATCTACCGGGGAGCTGTTTTTT,CASSRGLSTGELFF
TRBJ1-5,NA,few,TRBV7-2,TGTGCCAGCAGCTTACAGGTCTTACAGCCCCAGCATTTT,CASSLQVLQPQHF
TRBJ2-2,NA,few,TRBV20-1,TGCAGTGCTAGAGGCCCCGGCACCGGGGAGCTGTTTTTT,CSARGPGTGELFF
TRBJ2-7,NA,many,TRBV29-1,TGCAGCGGTGGGGGCAGCTCCTACGAGCAGTACTTC,CSGGGSSYEQYF
TRBJ2-3,TRBD1,many,TRBV6-5,TGTGCCAGCAGTTTAACCGGGACAGGTGGCACAGATACGCAGTATTTT,CASSLTGTGGTDTQYF
TRBJ2-7,TRBD2,few,TRBV10-3,TGTGCCATCAGATCCGATAGCGGGAGTCGTTACGAGCAGTACTTC,CAIRSDSGSRYEQYF
TRBJ2-1,NA,few,TRBV7-6,TGTGCCAGCAGCTTAGGCTCTACTGAGCAGTTCTTC,CASSLGSTEQFF
TRBJ1-2,TRBD1,NA,TRBV12-3/TRBV12-4,TGTGCCAGCACAGTCGGAGGACAGGGCAACTATGGCTACACCTTC,CASTVGGQGNYGYTF
TRBJ2-7,TRBD2,few,TRBV5-5,TGTGCCAGCATCAAGGGGGGGACTAGCAACTACGAGCAGTACTTC,CASIKGGTSNYEQYF
TRBJ2-5,NA,NA,TRBV7-9,TGTGCCAGCAGCCCGACGCTAGCGACTCAAGAGACCCAGTACTTC,CASSPTLATQETQYF
TRBJ2-7,NA,NA,TRBV20-1,TGCAGTGCTCCGGACAGTTCAAACCCCTACGAGCAGTACTTC,CSAPDSSNPYEQYF
TRBJ2-1,NA,NA,TRBV29-1,TGCAGCGTTGAGGGCCTAGACGGGCTCTACAGTGAGCAGTTCTTC,CSVEGLDGLYSEQFF
TRBJ2-3,TRBD2,many,TRBV4-3,TGCGCCAGCAGCCAAGATACACTAGCGGGAGCGGGGACAGATACGCAGTATTTT,CASSQDTLAGAGTDTQYF
TRBJ2-4,NA,few,TRBV7-2,TGTGCCAGCAGCTTAACCAGGGATGGAAACATTCAGTACTTC,CASSLTRDGNIQYF
TRBJ2-3,TRBD2,few,TRBV20-1,TGCAGTGCTAGAGAATATAGCGGGAGTGATACGCAGTATTTT,CSAREYSGSDTQYF
TRBJ2-7,TRBD1,NA,TRBV4-1,TGCGCCAGCAGCCCCCGGGACAGCGGAACCTACGAGCAGTACTTC,CASSPRDSGTYEQYF
TRBJ1-3,NA,few,TRBV2,TGTGCCACCCTGTCGGGAAACACCATATATTTT,CATLSGNTIYF
TRBJ2-7,TRBD2,NA,TRBV29-1,TGCAGCGTTAGTAGGACTAGCGGGGGCTACGAGCAGTACTTC,CSVSRTSGGYEQYF
TRBJ2-5,NA,few,TRBV6-1,TGTGCCAGCAGCCGATCCGGGCCGCGGGAGACCCAGTACTTC,CASSRSGPRETQYF
TRBJ2-1,NA,NA,TRBV2,TGTGCCAGCAGTGAAGTGTCGGAGCCGTTCTTC,CASSEVSEPFF
TRBJ2-3,TRBD2,NA,TRBV5-1,TGCGCCAGCAGCTCACCGGGACTAGCGGCTTCAACCGCTAGCACAGATACGCAGTATTTT,CASSSPGLAASTASTDTQYF
TRBJ2-1,NA,many,TRBV20-1,TGCAGTGCTAGATCCTTGGGCGTTTACAATGAGCAGTTCTTC,CSARSLGVYNEQFF
TRBJ2-1,TRBD2,few,TRBV20-1,TGCAGTGCTAGAGAGGGCGGGAGGGCGAATGAGCAGTTCTTC,CSAREGGRANEQFF
TRBJ2-5,NA,few,TRBV10-1,TGCGCCAGCAGGGATGGATATGGACGCTGTCAAGAGACCCAGTACTTC,CASRDGYGRCQETQYF
TRBJ2-1,TRBD2,NA,TRBV3-1,TGTGCCAGCAGCCCCCTCGGGCTAGCGGGAGGTGATGAGCAGTTCTTC,CASSPLGLAGGDEQFF
TRBJ2-7,TRBD2,NA,TRBV5-4,TGTGCCAGCAGCCCCCAAGCGGGAGGCCTGGACGAGCAGTACTTC,CASSPQAGGLDEQYF
TRBJ2-5,TRBD2,NA,TRBV5-1,TGCGCCAGCAGCCGCCGGGAGGGCAAGGGGTACCAAGAGACCCAGTACTTC,CASSRREGKGYQETQYF
TRBJ2-3,TRBD2,few,TRBV11-2,TGTGCCAGCAGCGGACTAGCGGGAGGACTGGTGGTACTTACGCAGTATTTT,CASSGLAGGLVVLTQYF
TRBJ1-2,NA,few,TRBV25-1,TGTGCCAGCAGTGAATTAAAGGGGAACTATGGCTACACCTTC,CASSELKGNYGYTF
TRBJ2-1,NA,NA,TRBV12-3/TRBV12-4,TGTGCCAGCAGTTTATCTAGTCTCGGTGAGCAGTTCTTC,CASSLSSLGEQFF
TRBJ2-7,NA,few,TRBV6-1,TGTGCCAGCAGTGTAAGGCGCTACGAGCAGTACTTC,CASSVRRYEQYF
TRBJ2-1,NA,NA,TRBV7-3,TGTGCCAGCAGCTTAAAGGGTATCAATGAGCAGTTCTTC,CASSLKGINEQFF
TRBJ1-2,NA,many,TRBV12-3/TRBV12-4,TGTGCCAGCAGCTATTCGCGGGGGCCTGTGGGCTACACCTTC,CASSYSRGPVGYTF
TRBJ2-1,TRBD2,many,TRBV7-9,TGTGCCAGCAGCTCGGGACTAGCGGCCCCACACAATGAGCAGTTCTTC,CASSSGLAAPHNEQFF
TRBJ2-6,NA,few,TRBV6-5,TGTGCCAGCAGTTTCCCACAAGGGGTCTCTGGGGCCAACGTCCTGACTTTC,CASSFPQGVSGANVLTF
TRBJ2-1,NA,few,TRBV27,TGTGCCAGCAGTTATCCAGAGGCCAATGAGCAGTTCTTC,CASSYPEANEQFF
TRBJ2-1,TRBD2,few,TRBV15,TGTGCCACCAGCAGAGGCATGGGAGGGCCGGGGAATGAGCAGTTCTTC,CATSRGMGGPGNEQFF
TRBJ2-7,NA,few,TRBV21-1,TGTGCCAGCAGCTCCAAATACCGGCGCTACGAGCAGTACTTC,CASSSKYRRYEQYF
TRBJ2-7,NA,NA,TRBV11-2,TGTGCCAGCAGCTCAAGCGGTGTCGCGTCCTACGAGCAGTACTTC,CASSSSGVASYEQYF
TRBJ1-2,NA,NA,TRBV5-1,TGCGCCAGCAGCCCGGACGGGATGTCTGATGGCTACACCTTC,CASSPDGMSDGYTF
TRBJ2-1,TRBD1,NA,TRBV12-3/TRBV12-4,TGTGCCAGCAGTTCCCGGACAGGGAATAGCAATGAGCAGTTCTTC,CASSSRTGNSNEQFF
TRBJ2-2,TRBD2,NA,TRBV20-1,TGCAGTGCGAAACTAGCGGGGCCGCCCGGGGAGCTGTTTTTT,CSAKLAGPPGELFF